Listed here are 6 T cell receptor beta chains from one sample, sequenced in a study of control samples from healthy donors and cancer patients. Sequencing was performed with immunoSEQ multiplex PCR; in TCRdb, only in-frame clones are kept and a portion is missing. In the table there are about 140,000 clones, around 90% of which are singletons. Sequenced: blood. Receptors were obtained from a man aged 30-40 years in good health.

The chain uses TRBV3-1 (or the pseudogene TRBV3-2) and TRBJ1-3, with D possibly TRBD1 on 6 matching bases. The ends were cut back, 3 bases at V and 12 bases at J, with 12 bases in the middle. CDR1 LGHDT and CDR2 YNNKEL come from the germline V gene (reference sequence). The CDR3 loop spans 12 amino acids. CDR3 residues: CASSHPAGVIYF. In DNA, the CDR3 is TGTGCCAGCAGCCATCCGGCAGGGGTCATATATTTT.

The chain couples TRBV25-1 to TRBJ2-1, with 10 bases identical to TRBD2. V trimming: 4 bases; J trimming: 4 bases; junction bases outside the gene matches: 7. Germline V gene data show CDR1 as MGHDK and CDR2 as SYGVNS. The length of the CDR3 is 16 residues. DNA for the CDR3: TGTGCCAGCAGTGGAGGGACTAGCGCAAGATACAATGAGCAGTTCTTC. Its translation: CASSGGTSARYNEQFF.

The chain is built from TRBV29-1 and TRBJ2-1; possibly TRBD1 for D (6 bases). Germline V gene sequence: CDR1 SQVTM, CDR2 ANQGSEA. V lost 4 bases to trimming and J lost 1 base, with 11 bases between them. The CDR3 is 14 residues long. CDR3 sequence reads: CSVAGTLSYNEQFF. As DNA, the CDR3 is TGCAGCGTTGCCGGGACACTGTCCTACAATGAGCAGTTCTTC.

The CDR3 nucleotides read TGTGCCAGCAGCAAACGGGACAGGGGGCGAGATGAGCAGTTCTTC. Translated, it gives CASSKRDRGRDEQFF. This chain links TRBV11-3 with TRBJ2-1; 12 bases match TRBD1. Germline V gene lookup returns CDR1 SGHNT and CDR2 YENEEA. This CDR3 spans 15 amino acids. V lost 5 bases, J lost 8 bases, and 7 bases stayed unmatched.

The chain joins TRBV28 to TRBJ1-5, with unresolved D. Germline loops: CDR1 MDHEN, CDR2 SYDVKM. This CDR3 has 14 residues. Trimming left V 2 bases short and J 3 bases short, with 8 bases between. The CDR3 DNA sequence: TGTGCCAGCAGTTTAATACAGACCAATCAGCCCCAGCATTTT. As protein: CASSLIQTNQPQHF.

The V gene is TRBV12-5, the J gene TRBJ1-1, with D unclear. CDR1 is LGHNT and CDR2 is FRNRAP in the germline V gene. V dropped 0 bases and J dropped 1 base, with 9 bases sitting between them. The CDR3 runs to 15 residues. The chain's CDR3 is CASGLVPQENTEAFF. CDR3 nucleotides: TGTGCTAGTGGTTTGGTCCCCCAGGAGAACACTGAAGCTTTCTTT.